This T cell receptor beta chain was observed in a study of blood T cell repertoires in COVID-19. This clone was seen at least ten times. The junction had 11 bases not matched to a gene; V was cut back by 3 bases and J by 5 bases. Germline CDR1 reads SGHNT; CDR2 reads YYREEE (reference sequence). The CDR3 sequence is 16 residues long. Libraries were prepared by immunoSEQ multiplex PCR; TCRdb keeps only in-frame clonotypes and omits some of them. The repertoire holds 35,000 or so clones, with around nine tenths as singletons. The source of this sequence is a man in his 70s with acute or convalescent COVID-19. This chain joins TRBV5-4 and TRBJ2-3, with 8 positions matching TRBD1. Sequencing used peripheral blood. The CDR3 reads CASSSPPTGAEDTQYF. DNA for the CDR3: TGTGCCAGCAGCTCCCCCCCGACAGGGGCGGAAGATACGCAGTATTTT.